Listed here are 18 T cell receptor beta chains from one sample, sequenced in a study of blood T cells in healthy people across ages. It was with a sample-barcoded 5' primer and a J-beta primer mix that a second PCR of about 6 to 12 cycles was run. From the 5' RACE reads, TCRdb called clonotypes with MiXCR, one entry per CDR3 protein. Of hundreds of thousands of distinct CDR3 sequences in the sample, under 25% are singletons; the top ten hold around 3.4%. The sample taken for sequencing was blood. Receptors were obtained from a man aged 65 to 79 in good health.

V usage is TRBV29-1 and J usage is TRBJ2-5; D might be TRBD2 (5 bases). CDR3 size: 11 residues. Trimming pared 4 bases from V and 5 bases from J, leaving 8 bases between. CDR1 and CDR2 (germline): SQVTM, ANQGSEA. CDR3 coding DNA: TGCAGCGTTGTCGGACTGGAGACCCAGTACTTC. Translated: CSVVGLETQYF.

This clonotype was counted only a few times. This chain joins TRBV4-2 and TRBJ1-4, with 9 bases identical to TRBD1. The germline V gene encodes CDR1 LGHNA and CDR2 YNFKEQ. The CDR3 sequence is 17 residues long. The V and J ends lost 1 base and 4 bases, in that order; junction bases with no gene match: 7. The CDR3 DNA sequence: TGTGCCAGCAGCCAAGGAGAACAGGGGGCTAGTAATGAAAAACTGTTTTTT. Its protein product is CASSQGEQGASNEKLFF.

The genes are TRBV12-3 or TRBV12-4 and TRBJ1-5; 10 bases agree with TRBD1. There are 18 residues in the CDR3. Trimming took 2 bases from V and 1 from J; bases not matched to a gene: 8. The CDR3 region is CASSLPGQGKGSNQPQHF. CDR3 bases: TGTGCCAGCAGTTTACCGGGACAGGGGAAGGGGAGCAATCAGCCCCAGCATTTT.

The chain recombines TRBV24-1 with TRBJ1-2; D not resolved. V lost 2 bases, J lost 6 bases, and 6 bases lay in between. From germline, CDR1 is KGHDR and CDR2 SFDVKD. This CDR3 comprises 12 residues. CDR3 in amino acids: CATSDSVHGYTF. CDR3 coding DNA: TGTGCCACCAGTGATTCTGTCCATGGCTACACCTTC.

The chain joins TRBV6-5 to TRBJ2-5; no reliable D call. Per germline, CDR1 MNHEY and CDR2 SVGAGI. This CDR3 spans 14 amino acids. Trimming cost V 2 bases and J 6 bases, with 13 bases left between them. Here the CDR3 reads CASSYEDGWKTQYF. CDR3 nucleotides: TGTGCCAGCAGTTACGAGGACGGGTGGAAGACCCAGTACTTC.

The rearrangement joins TRBV20-1 to TRBJ1-5; 11 bases agree with TRBD1. V shed 6 bases, J shed 4 bases, and the junction held 8 bases outside the gene matches. Germline CDR1 and CDR2: DFQATT and SNEGSKA (reference sequence). The CDR3 totals 15 residues. CDR3 sequence (DNA): TGCAGTGCAAGCCCTGGGACAGGGGGTAATCAGCCCCAGCATTTT. Translation: CSASPGTGGNQPQHF.

This clonotype showed up just a few times. The rearrangement joins TRBV6-5 to TRBJ2-3; 15 bases map to TRBD2. V shed 2 bases and J 6 bases; nucleotides not matched to a gene: 3. There are 16 residues in the CDR3. Germline CDR1 and CDR2: MNHEY and SVGAGI. CDR3 nucleotide sequence: TGTGCCAGCAGTTACGGGACTAGCGGGAGGACCGATACGCAGTATTTT. This codes for CASSYGTSGRTDTQYF.

The sample holds one count of this clonotype. The rearrangement joins TRBV5-6 to TRBJ2-6; 9 bases are a match to TRBD1. There are 17 residues in the CDR3. CDR1 and CDR2 from the germline V gene are SGHDT and YYEEEE. With V trimmed by 1 base and J by 0 bases, 2 bases remained unmatched. CDR3 loop: CASSLNRGHSGANVLTF. DNA for the CDR3: TGTGCCAGCAGCTTGAACAGGGGGCACTCTGGGGCCAACGTCCTGACTTTC.

This clonotype turned up a few times. The genes are TRBV27 and TRBJ2-7, with a possible D match to TRBD2 (6 bases). CDR1 and CDR2 from the germline V gene are MNHEY and SMNVEV (reference sequence). CDR3 length: 11 residues. V lost 0 bases, J lost 11 bases, and 8 bases lay in between. The CDR3 here is CASSLSGEEYF. The CDR3 DNA reads TGTGCCAGCAGTTTATCGGGGGAGGAGTACTTC.

This clonotype occurred a few times. The J gene is TRBJ2-5, the V gene TRBV6-2 or TRBV6-3; 11 nucleotides line up with TRBD2. V dropped 5 bases and J dropped 5; count of bases not matched to a gene: 4. The germline V gene has CDR1 MNHEY and CDR2 SVGEGT. The CDR3 covers 14 residues. CDR3 coding DNA: TGTGCCAGCAGTAGGACTAGCGGGTCTGAGACCCAGTACTTC. Protein sequence: CASSRTSGSETQYF.

The rearrangement links TRBV20-1 to TRBJ2-1, with 9 bases lining up with TRBD2. The V gene end was trimmed by 5 bases and the J gene end by 5 bases; junction bases not matched to a gene: 13. The CDR3 extends over 16 amino acids. CDR1 is DFQATT, CDR2 SNEGSKA, per germline (reference sequence). The CDR3 nucleotides are TGCAGTGCTGTCCGAGGGGCGGGAGGGGGGCACAATGAGCAGTTCTTC. Its translation: CSAVRGAGGGHNEQFF.

This clonotype was recorded a few times. The chain's CDR3 is CASLTEGFANEKLFF. For the CDR3, the DNA is TGTGCCAGCCTCACAGAGGGCTTCGCTAATGAAAAACTGTTTTTT. The rearrangement links TRBV12-3 or TRBV12-4 to TRBJ1-4; D remains unclear. The V and J ends lost 8 bases and 3 bases respectively, with 16 bases between them. The CDR3 totals 15 residues.

This chain links TRBV20-1 with TRBJ2-1; D is perhaps TRBD2 (5 bases). The V and J ends lost 6 bases and 8 bases respectively, with 17 bases between them. The CDR3 is 13 residues long. The germline CDR1 and CDR2 sequences are DFQATT and SNEGSKA (reference sequence). In DNA form, the CDR3 reads TGCAGTGCCCTGATTCCTAGCTCCCATGAGCAGTTCTTC. Translating it yields CSALIPSSHEQFF.

The chain carries TRBV10-3 and TRBJ1-1; tentatively, D is TRBD1 (5 bases). This CDR3 is built from 15 residues. With 1 base removed from V and 4 bases from J, the gap between germline ends came to 13 bases. The germline CDR1 and CDR2 sequences are ENHRY and SYGVKD. This CDR3 is CAISELRGLSTEAFF. The CDR3 nucleotides read TGTGCCATCAGTGAGTTAAGGGGACTCAGCACTGAAGCTTTCTTT.

This CDR3 is CASGQDYSDTQYF. CDR3 in DNA: TGTGCCAGCGGACAAGACTATTCAGATACGCAGTATTTT. The rearrangement links TRBV2 to TRBJ2-3, with D perhaps given as TRBD1 or TRBD2 (5 bases each). The CDR3 runs 13 residues. Germline V CDR1 and CDR2: SNHLY, FYNNEI. Between the trimmed V and J ends, which lost 8 bases and 4 bases, there was a span of 13 bases.

This clonotype was seen a handful of times. This chain links TRBV20-1 with TRBJ2-2; 7 bases are shared with TRBD2. The CDR3 contains 16 residues. The germline V gene has CDR1 DFQATT and CDR2 SNEGSKA (reference sequence). CDR3 in amino acids: CNARGWRERLTGELFF. Written as DNA, the CDR3 is TGCAATGCCCGGGGCTGGCGGGAGCGACTAACCGGGGAGCTGTTTTTT.

The rearrangement links TRBV21-1 to TRBJ2-7; TRBD2, as called in the table, went unchecked against the DNA. TRBV21-1 is assigned pseudogene status. The CDR3 extends over 16 amino acids. CDR3 sequence reads: CASSFQGRQGSYEQYF. The CDR3 DNA reads as TGTGCCAGCAGCTTCCAAGGGAGGCAGGGCTCCTACGAGCAGTACTTC.

The chain combines TRBV20-1 with TRBJ1-4; D gene unclear. Germline loops: CDR1 DFQATT, CDR2 SNEGSKA (reference sequence). This CDR3 comprises 12 residues. V was clipped by 6 bases and J by 4 bases, with 9 bases between them. CDR3: CSATGSNEKLFF. The CDR3 DNA is TGCAGTGCAACCGGGAGTAATGAAAAACTGTTTTTT.